A selection of T cell receptor beta chains follows, all from one sample in a study of cytomegalovirus exposure and HLA in healthy donors. Method: immunoSEQ multiplex PCR; TCRdb's copy keeps in-frame clones and lacks some. Among over 150,000 clones, 80% to 90% were seen once, and the ten largest hold roughly a tenth. The specimen was PBMCs. The receptors come from a man aged 45-65 years in good health and CMV-seropositive. Each CDR3 is given with its conserved first and last residue. The order of the fields is CDR3 protein, CDR3 DNA, J gene, CDR3 length, V gene, clone size, D gene. The D gene is left open where the match is weak. Clone size is stated in some rows and not others, as once, few, many or a class when expanded.

CDR3: CASSITPGTRQKNSNQPQHF
DNA: TGTGCCAGCAGTATCACCCCCGGGACAAGACAAAAAAATAGCAATCAGCCCCAGCATTTT
J: TRBJ1-5
length: 20
V: TRBV28
size: NA
D: NA

CDR3: CASSLSGAKNSQYF
DNA: TGTGCCAGCAGCTTGTCAGGGGCCAAAAACAGTCAGTACTTC
J: TRBJ2-4
length: 14
V: TRBV5-6
size: NA
D: NA

CDR3: CASSLTARNEQFF
DNA: TGTGCCAGCAGCCTGACCGCTAGGAATGAGCAGTTCTTC
J: TRBJ2-1
length: 13
V: TRBV9
size: NA
D: NA

CDR3: CASSSRAGGYEQYF
DNA: TGTGCCAGTAGTTCTCGAGCGGGAGGCTACGAGCAGTACTTC
J: TRBJ2-7
length: 14
V: TRBV19
size: NA
D: TRBD2

CDR3: CASSKGNRGFGSEAFF
DNA: TGTGCCAGCAGCAAAGGGAACAGGGGGTTCGGCTCTGAAGCTTTCTTT
J: TRBJ1-1
length: 16
V: TRBV21-1
size: NA
D: NA

CDR3: CASSYSGTGVRGQYF
DNA: TGTGCCAGCAGTTACTCCGGGACAGGAGTACGAGGGCAGTACTTC
J: TRBJ2-7
length: 15
V: TRBV6-5
size: NA
D: TRBD1

CDR3: CASSLMSRAPNTGELFF
DNA: TGTGCCAGCAGCCTCATGTCGAGGGCTCCGAACACCGGGGAGCTGTTTTTT
J: TRBJ2-2
length: 17
V: TRBV13
size: NA
D: NA

CDR3: CASSHGGQPQHF
DNA: TGTGCCAGCAGCCACGGGGGACAGCCCCAGCATTTT
J: TRBJ1-5
length: 12
V: TRBV7-9
size: few
D: NA

CDR3: CASSRGRPPKNNEQFF
DNA: TGCGCCAGCAGCCGCGGGAGGCCCCCCAAGAACAATGAGCAGTTCTTC
J: TRBJ2-1
length: 16
V: TRBV4-3
size: NA
D: TRBD2

CDR3: CASSLSGSSYNEQFF
DNA: TGTGCCAGCAGTCTCAGCGGGAGCTCCTACAATGAGCAGTTCTTC
J: TRBJ2-1
length: 15
V: TRBV27
size: NA
D: TRBD2

CDR3: CASSPSTGWGNTEAFF
DNA: TGTGCCAGCAGCCCATCCACAGGGTGGGGGAACACTGAAGCTTTCTTT
J: TRBJ1-1
length: 16
V: TRBV5-4
size: few
D: NA

CDR3: CASSIAADQETQYF
DNA: TGTGCCAGTAGTATAGCAGCGGACCAAGAGACCCAGTACTTC
J: TRBJ2-5
length: 14
V: TRBV19
size: NA
D: NA

CDR3: CSVGLAGSYEQYF
DNA: TGCAGCGTTGGACTAGCGGGATCCTACGAGCAGTACTTC
J: TRBJ2-7
length: 13
V: TRBV29-1
size: NA
D: TRBD2

CDR3: CASSAGFSVYEQYF
DNA: TGTGCCAGCAGTGCAGGGTTTTCAGTGTACGAGCAGTACTTC
J: TRBJ2-7
length: 14
V: TRBV6-1
size: NA
D: NA

CDR3: CASSQAVDRQPQHF
DNA: TGCGCCAGCAGCCAAGCGGTCGATCGACAGCCCCAGCATTTT
J: TRBJ1-5
length: 14
V: TRBV4-3
size: NA
D: NA

CDR3: CASSYLRGVLTDTQYF
DNA: TGTGCCAGCAGCTATTTGCGGGGGGTCCTCACAGATACGCAGTATTTT
J: TRBJ2-3
length: 16
V: TRBV7-8
size: NA
D: TRBD2

CDR3: CASLDRGIGQPQHF
DNA: TGTGCCAGTCTAGACAGGGGGATTGGTCAGCCCCAGCATTTT
J: TRBJ1-5
length: 14
V: TRBV19
size: NA
D: TRBD1

CDR3: CASSVDDSHNEQFF
DNA: TGTGCCAGCAGCGTAGACGACTCACACAATGAGCAGTTCTTC
J: TRBJ2-1
length: 14
V: TRBV9
size: NA
D: NA

CDR3: CASSSRGMADTQYF
DNA: TGTGCCAGCAGCTCCCGGGGGATGGCAGATACGCAGTATTTT
J: TRBJ2-3
length: 14
V: TRBV13
size: NA
D: NA

CDR3: CASSLGGGFVETQYF
DNA: TGTGCCAGCAGCTTAGGGGGGGGCTTCGTGGAGACCCAGTACTTC
J: TRBJ2-5
length: 15
V: TRBV11-2
size: once
D: NA

CDR3: CASSGEATNYGYTF
DNA: TGTGCCAGCAGTGGAGAGGCCACTAACTATGGCTACACCTTC
J: TRBJ1-2
length: 14
V: TRBV2
size: NA
D: NA

CDR3: CASSSPGTGRQPQHF
DNA: TGTGCCAGCAGTTCTCCCGGGACAGGGAGACAGCCCCAGCATTTT
J: TRBJ1-5
length: 15
V: TRBV28
size: few
D: TRBD1

CDR3: CASSLFQEFRTDTQYF
DNA: TGCGCCAGCAGCCTCTTCCAGGAATTTCGCACAGATACGCAGTATTTT
J: TRBJ2-3
length: 16
V: TRBV4-3
size: NA
D: NA

CDR3: CASSSQAGALSNEQFF
DNA: TGTGCCAGCAGCTCACAAGCGGGGGCCCTCTCCAATGAGCAGTTCTTC
J: TRBJ2-1
length: 16
V: TRBV7-9
size: NA
D: TRBD2

CDR3: CAWSVPGTGELFF
DNA: TGTGCCTGGAGTGTACCGGGCACCGGGGAGCTGTTTTTT
J: TRBJ2-2
length: 13
V: TRBV30
size: NA
D: NA

CDR3: CASSLGLAGSYNEQFF
DNA: TGTGCCAGCAGCTTGGGACTAGCGGGATCCTACAATGAGCAGTTCTTC
J: TRBJ2-1
length: 16
V: TRBV7-9
size: NA
D: TRBD2

CDR3: CAWSPERARTDTQYF
DNA: TGTGCCTGGAGCCCGGAGCGGGCCCGCACAGATACGCAGTATTTT
J: TRBJ2-3
length: 15
V: TRBV30
size: NA
D: NA

CDR3: CSVEGEGWTEAFF
DNA: TGCAGCGTTGAGGGCGAGGGTTGGACTGAAGCTTTCTTT
J: TRBJ1-1
length: 13
V: TRBV29-1
size: once
D: NA